The source of this TCR beta chain is a study of human T cells and chemical hapten exposure. Study at large: The upper back received 0.01% DPC by patch testing, with results read at 6 days. Study-level points and caveats: Each of the donors had alopecia, so their immune responses may not resemble those of healthy people. Following DPC sensitization, TCRs present above 1 in 1000 frequency showed no change.

Via MiXCR, TCRdb re-called the RACE reads, giving one row per CDR3 protein. The sample records more than 110,000 distinct CDR3 sequences, approximately 12% being singletons. Time point noted: patch test 2, 6 weeks after DPC sensitization. The treatment denotes: therapeutic diphenylcyclopropenone sensitization with weekly scalp DPC. Prior to each patch test being applied, blood was drawn. There are 13 residues in the CDR3. J was trimmed by 4 bases and V by 8 bases; bases with no gene match: 7. Germline CDR1 is SQVTM and CDR2 is ANQGSEA. This clonotype was counted at least ten times. The antigen is not known.

The receptor was derived from a woman between 50 and 59 years old with alopecia areata. Some clones in this sample may be carry-over from other donors' samples. Sequencing was performed on whole blood, taken in connection with sensitization to the hapten diphenylcyclopropenone (DPC). This rearrangement joins TRBV29-1 to TRBJ2-1; TRBD1 matches at 8 bases. The CDR3 is CSCRGQGYNEQFF. In DNA form, the CDR3 reads TGCAGCTGTCGAGGACAGGGTTACAATGAGCAGTTCTTC.